The entry below describes one T cell receptor beta chain. This specimen comes from a study of cytomegalovirus exposure and HLA in healthy donors. 13 Jbeta primers and 60 Vbeta primers were used for the PCR. The method was immunoSEQ multiplex PCR; TCRdb's version includes in-frame clones alone and lacks a portion of them. The sample consists of roughly 160,000 clones, approximately 77% of them appearing once. Germline V lookup: CDR1 LNHDA, CDR2 SQIVND (reference sequence). The trim removed 6 bases at V and 0 bases at J, leaving 2 bases unmatched. The CDR3 has 15 residues. The clonotype comes from a man aged 30 to 45 in good health and CMV-seropositive. The source material was PBMCs. This rearrangement joins TRBV19 to TRBJ2-2, with TRBD2 identical over 9 bases. The chain's CDR3 is CASRGGGANTGELFF. The CDR3, as DNA: TGTGCCAGTAGGGGCGGGGGGGCGAACACCGGGGAGCTGTTTTTT.